The 2 T cell receptor beta chains reported below all come from one sample, sequenced in a study of blood T cell repertoires in COVID-19. Some clones are missing from TCRdb's copy, which holds only in-frame ones; the method was immunoSEQ multiplex PCR. The repertoire holds around 130,000 clones, with around nine tenths as singletons. Material for sequencing was peripheral blood. The receptors were gathered from a man aged 50-59 years with active or convalescent COVID-19.

This clone has only one observation. The chain carries TRBV7-8 and TRBJ2-2; 8 positions agree with TRBD1. The CDR3 is made up of 16 amino acids. Germline trimming cut 5 bases from V and 1 base from J; bases unmatched to any gene: 6. Germline V gene lookup returns CDR1 SGHVS and CDR2 FQNEAQ. The chain's CDR3 is CASSSPGTGNTGELFF. In DNA, the CDR3 is TGTGCCAGCAGCAGCCCCGGGACAGGGAACACCGGGGAGCTGTTTTTT. The variable domain in full, completed from reference TRBV7-8 and TRBJ2-2, reads GAGVSQSPRYKVAKRGQDVALRCDPISGHVSLFWYQQALGQGPEFLTYFQNEAQLDKSGLPSDRFFAERPEGSVSTLKIQRTQQEDSAVYLCASSSPGTGNTGELFFGEGSRLTVL.

This chain joins TRBV9 and TRBJ2-3, with 7 bases lining up with TRBD1. V dropped 0 bases and J dropped 4; count of bases not matched to a gene: 5. The CDR3 totals 15 residues. The germline V gene encodes CDR1 SGDLS and CDR2 YYNGEE. The CDR3, as DNA: TGTGCCAGCAGCGTAGTCGGGACAGCGGCAGATACGCAGTATTTT. This gives the protein CASSVVGTAADTQYF.